This T cell receptor beta chain is drawn from a study of regulatory T cells in long-lasting Graves disease. CDR1 and CDR2 from the germline V gene are KGHSH and LQKENI. This CDR3 is 13 amino acids long. Trimming took 5 bases from V and 5 from J; bases not matched to a gene: 3. The time point is: newly diagnosed GD, antithyroid drugs for less than 3 months. From PBMCs, RNA was extracted and then used to make the TCR library. Construction of the TCR beta libraries employed iRepertoire HTBI primers in conjunction with Arm-PCR of CDR3 regions. TCRdb reprocessed the multiplex PCR reads with MiXCR, giving one entry per CDR3 protein. The sample carries roughly 560,000 distinct CDR3 sequences, approximately 12% recorded once. This clonotype was picked up many times. These same records also appear under a second study, on T cells in Graves' hyperthyroidism and ophthalmopathy.

This material consisted of peripheral blood mononuclear cells (PBMCs), taken at new diagnosis, from a patient treated with antithyroid drugs. The source of this sequence is a woman in her 30s with Graves disease. V usage is TRBV18 and J usage is TRBJ2-1; 7 bases align to TRBD2. CDR3 nucleotides: TGTGCCAGCTCAGTTGGACTAGACAATGAGCAGTTCTTC. This sequence encodes CASSVGLDNEQFF.